This TCR beta chain emerged from a study of identical twins. Whole-study findings and limits: There was an excess of low generation probability in the out-of-frame alpha sequences that twins shared. Abundant beta clonotypes from cord blood had fewer insertions, unlike memory repertoires, which showed none. Weaker excess twin sharing was observed in beta out-of-frame sequences. The study reached conclusions through statistical analysis that was cross-sectional, not following the same donors.

The V end was cut by 3 bases, the J end by 0 bases, with 6 bases between. Germline V gene data show CDR1 as DFQATT and CDR2 as SNEGSKA (reference sequence). The CDR3 length is 13 residues. TCRdb independently ran MiXCR on the 5' RACE reads; one entry per CDR3 protein. Among under 350,000 distinct CDR3 sequences listed, 8% to 9.5% were seen once. A remark on this clonotype: Antigen: not known.

This sample was shared with a second study, whose subject was yellow fever vaccine responses in identical twins.

The clonotype comes from a woman aged 18-29 years in good health. What was sequenced was CD8+ T cells sorted from blood. The chain couples TRBV20-1 to TRBJ2-1, with a weak D call TRBD2 (5 bases). CDR3 amino acids: CSASGGSYNEQFF. For the CDR3, the DNA is TGCAGTGCTAGCGGAGGCTCCTACAATGAGCAGTTCTTC.